One and the same sample provided the 20 T cell receptor beta chains below, sequenced in a study of blood T cell repertoires in COVID-19. Method: immunoSEQ multiplex PCR; TCRdb's copy keeps in-frame clones and lacks some. In the table there are about 310,000 clones, around 87% of which are singletons. Material for sequencing was peripheral blood. The receptors derive from a woman between 45 and 65 years old who had recovered from COVID-19.

V and J are TRBV5-1 and TRBJ2-3; the match to TRBD2 covers 9 bases. Germline V lookup: CDR1 SGHRS, CDR2 YFSETQ. The V gene end was trimmed by 0 bases and the J gene end by 8 bases; junction bases not matched to a gene: 10. The CDR3 length is 16 residues. The CDR3 sequence is CASSLGLVAGVVTQYF. The CDR3 region has the DNA TGCGCCAGCAGCTTGGGCCTGGTAGCGGGGGTGGTTACGCAGTATTTT.

The CDR3 loop reads CASSFGIPYEQYF. For the CDR3, the DNA is TGTGCCAGCAGTTTTGGCATTCCCTACGAGCAGTACTTC. The chain employs TRBV28 and TRBJ2-7; no definite D call. CDR1 and CDR2 (germline): MDHEN, SYDVKM. V lost 3 bases and J 2 bases, leaving 8 bases between the germline ends. The CDR3 sequence is 13 residues long.

This chain links TRBV13 with TRBJ1-2; 10 nucleotides match TRBD1. The V and J ends lost 5 bases and 6 bases, in that order; junction bases with no gene match: 9. CDR1 PRHDT and CDR2 FYEKMQ come from the germline V gene (reference sequence). The CDR3 totals 15 residues. The CDR3 DNA follows: TGTGCCAGCAGCGGACAGGGGGGCGACCGAGATGGCTACACCTTC. As protein: CASSGQGGDRDGYTF.

V gene TRBV18 combines with J gene TRBJ1-2; D ambiguous. The CDR3 loop spans 11 amino acids. The germline V gene encodes CDR1 KGHSH and CDR2 LQKENI. V dropped 3 bases and J dropped 8 bases, with 7 bases sitting between them. This CDR3 is CASSPGLGYTF. As DNA, the CDR3 is TGTGCCAGCTCACCCGGTTTGGGCTACACCTTC.

This clone was detected only a few times. V and J are TRBV7-2 and TRBJ1-3; D unresolved. The germline V gene encodes CDR1 SGHTA and CDR2 FQGNSA. This CDR3 contains 15 residues. V dropped 2 bases and J dropped 0 bases, with 8 bases sitting between them. The CDR3 region has the DNA TGTGCCAGCAGCTTAAACGGGAACTCTGGAAACACCATATATTTT. Translation gives CASSLNGNSGNTIYF.

The V gene is TRBV7-2, the J gene TRBJ2-6; TRBD2 is a possible D gene (5 bases). This CDR3 has 17 amino acids. Per the germline V gene, CDR1 is SGHTA and CDR2 is FQGNSA. V was clipped by 0 bases and J by 1 base, with 10 bases between them. In nucleotides, the CDR3 is TGTGCCAGCAGCTTAGCTCCTTCGGGGTCTGGGGCCAACGTCCTGACTTTC. Its translation: CASSLAPSGSGANVLTF.

In its sample, this clone was seen a few times. V usage is TRBV29-1 and J usage is TRBJ2-7, with D tentatively TRBD1 (6 bases). Trimming stripped 5 bases from V and 4 bases from J, with 15 bases between. Germline V CDR1 and CDR2: SQVTM, ANQGSEA. The CDR3 length is 13 residues. The CDR3 sequence is CSVWGQGLYEQYF. As DNA, the CDR3 is TGCAGCGTTTGGGGGCAGGGATTATACGAGCAGTACTTC.

The chain couples TRBV5-1 to TRBJ2-1; 8 bases map to TRBD2. The CDR3 is 15 residues long. Germline assignment: CDR1 SGHRS and CDR2 YFSETQ. The V gene end was trimmed by 4 bases and the J gene end by 5 bases; junction bases not matched to a gene: 8. The CDR3 DNA sequence: TGCGCCAGCAGCCTAGCAGCGGGAGATCACAATGAGCAGTTCTTC. Amino acid sequence: CASSLAAGDHNEQFF. The complete variable domain, with remaining parts taken from reference TRBV5-1 and TRBJ2-1, reads KAGVTQTPRYLIKTRGQQVTLSCSPISGHRSVSWYQQTPGQGLQFLFEYFSETQRNKGNFPGRFSGRQFSNSRSEMNVSTLELGDSALYLCASSLAAGDHNEQFFGPGTRLTVL.

This clone has more than one count but fewer than ten. Other nucleotide sequences in the sample specify the same CDR3. The chain carries TRBV10-3 and TRBJ2-3; TRBD1 aligns across 8 bases. The CDR3 runs 14 residues. Unmatched junction bases numbered 2, after V lost 6 bases and J lost 0 bases. Germline V gene lookup returns CDR1 ENHRY and CDR2 SYGVKD. The CDR3 region is CAISGQGSTDTQYF. In DNA form, the CDR3 reads TGTGCCATCAGCGGACAGGGTAGCACAGATACGCAGTATTTT.

Here the CDR3 DNA reads TGCGCCAGCAGCCGCGAAGATCAGACGCGGAGCACAGATACGCAGTATTTT. Translated: CASSREDQTRSTDTQYF. The chain links TRBV4-1 to TRBJ2-3, with unresolved D. From germline, CDR1 is MGHRA and CDR2 YSYEKL. Deletions cut 4 bases from V and 0 bases from J, with 17 bases between. The CDR3 spans 17 residues.

V and J are TRBV9 and TRBJ1-6; D not certain. Germline V CDR1 and CDR2: SGDLS, YYNGEE. The length of the CDR3 is 14 residues. The V end lost 4 bases, the J end lost 7 bases, and 12 bases lay between the germline ends. CDR3 sequence: CASSLSSVNSPLHF. In DNA form, the CDR3 reads TGTGCCAGCAGCCTTTCGTCAGTCAATTCACCCCTCCACTTT.

This clone has only a few counts. The chain has TRBV28 and TRBJ1-1, with TRBD1 identical over 10 bases. The V segment lost 2 bases and the J segment 5 bases; nucleotides outside the gene matches: 2. The CDR3 runs to 14 residues. CDR1 MDHEN and CDR2 SYDVKM come from the germline V gene. The CDR3 sequence: CASSLGTGETEAFF. As DNA, the CDR3 is TGTGCCAGCAGTTTAGGGACAGGGGAAACTGAAGCTTTCTTT.

The rearrangement links TRBV6-2 or TRBV6-3 to TRBJ1-1; D gene uncertain. The CDR3 loop spans 15 amino acids. V gave up 0 bases and J gave up 9 bases, with 17 bases separating them. Germline CDR1 reads MNHEY; CDR2 reads SVGEGT. The CDR3: CASSYSRVADLKAFF. CDR3 DNA: TGTGCCAGCAGTTACTCTCGGGTAGCGGACCTAAAAGCTTTCTTT.

V usage is TRBV11-1 and J usage is TRBJ2-5; 8 nucleotides line up with TRBD1. With V trimmed by 3 bases and J by 4 bases, 7 bases remained unmatched. Per germline, CDR1 SGHAT and CDR2 FQDESV (reference sequence). CDR3 length equals 15 residues. The CDR3 is CASSLLQGEGETQYF. The CDR3 bases are TGTGCCAGCAGCTTGCTACAGGGGGAAGGAGAGACCCAGTACTTC.

The sample holds one count of this clone. This sequence joins TRBV6-2 or TRBV6-3 and TRBJ2-5; D not resolved. The CDR3 has 15 residues. Germline V gene data show CDR1 as MNHEY and CDR2 as SVGEGT. V gave up 6 bases and J gave up 1 base, with 15 bases separating them. CDR3 loop: CASSPALHSQETQYF. The CDR3 nucleotides are TGTGCCAGCAGCCCTGCCCTGCACAGCCAAGAGACCCAGTACTTC.

A single count supports this clone. The gene calls are TRBV28 and TRBJ2-5; TRBD1 matches 10 bases. This CDR3 comprises 15 residues. CDR1 and CDR2 from the germline V gene are MDHEN and SYDVKM. The V gene end was trimmed by 2 bases and the J gene end by 3 bases; junction bases not matched to a gene: 3. The CDR3 bases are TGTGCCAGCAGTTTAACGGACAGGGGGAAAGAGACCCAGTACTTC. Its translation: CASSLTDRGKETQYF.

The rearrangement joins TRBV5-6 to TRBJ1-2, with 8 bases lining up with TRBD1. The CDR3 sequence is 16 residues long. J gave up 8 bases and V 5 bases, and 17 bases lay outside the gene matches. Germline-derived CDR1 and CDR2 are SGHDT and YYEEEE. The CDR3 is CASSLIAGGELGGYTF. In nucleotides, the CDR3 is TGTGCCAGCAGTTTAATCGCAGGGGGCGAATTGGGAGGCTACACCTTC. Variable domain in full (rest from reference TRBV5-6 and TRBJ1-2): DAGVTQSPTHLIKTRGQQVTLRCSPKSGHDTVSWYQQALGQGPQFIFQYYEEEERQRGNFPDRFSGHQFPNYSSELNVNALLLGDSALYLCASSLIAGGELGGYTFGSGTRLTVV.

To note about this clone: The sample contains more than one DNA sequence encoding this CDR3. This chain connects TRBV28 to TRBJ1-2; tentative D call: TRBD1 (5 bases). The V gene lost 6 bases and the J gene lost 7 bases, with 9 bases spanning the gap. The CDR3 covers 11 residues. Per germline, CDR1 MDHEN and CDR2 SYDVKM. The CDR3 DNA reads as TGTGCCAGCAGCCCAGGGTTTGGCTACACCTTC. Residues: CASSPGFGYTF.

This clone turned up a few times. V gene TRBV30 combines with J gene TRBJ1-5; D might be TRBD1 (5 bases). CDR1 and CDR2 (germline): GTSNPN, SVGIG (reference sequence). V lost 0 bases and J 4 bases, leaving 19 bases between the germline ends. This CDR3 contains 17 residues. The CDR3 region is CAWSVRQGIWRNQPQHF. CDR3 nucleotides: TGTGCCTGGAGTGTACGGCAGGGAATTTGGCGGAATCAGCCCCAGCATTTT.

The V and J genes are TRBV7-9 and TRBJ1-1; TRBD1 matches at 7 bases. J lost 5 bases, V lost 6 bases, and 12 bases had no gene match. The CDR3 spans 15 residues. Looked up from germline, CDR1 is SEHNR and CDR2 is FQNEAQ (reference sequence). The DNA for the CDR3 is TGTGCCAGCAGGGCAGCAACAGGGGCGCGGACTGAAGCTTTCTTT. The encoded protein is CASRAATGARTEAFF. The full variable domain, completed using reference TRBV7-9 and TRBJ1-1, is DTGVSQNPRHKITKRGQNVTFRCDPISEHNRLYWYRQTLGQGPEFLTYFQNEAQLEKSRLLSDRFSAERPKGSFSTLEIQRTEQGDSAMYLCASRAATGARTEAFFGQGTRLTVV.